The 5 T cell receptor beta chains reported below all come from one sample, sequenced in a study of T cells in Graves' hyperthyroidism and ophthalmopathy. Using RNA transcripts as the source, TCR beta CDR3 regions were amplified. An initial round of RT-PCR targeting the TCR CDR3 relied on the HTBI primer set. MiXCR was run by TCRdb on the multiplex PCR reads, yielding one entry per CDR3 protein. The repertoire holds about 420,000 distinct CDR3 sequences, with 12% to 15% as singletons. Sequenced input: blood. The receptors come from a young woman with Graves' hyperthyroidism.

This clonotype was picked up many times. The chain couples TRBV3-1 to TRBJ2-7; TRBD2 is a possible D gene (5 bases). V was pared by 4 bases and J by 1 base, with 14 bases between. This CDR3 contains 15 residues. In germline, CDR1 is LGHDT, CDR2 YNNKEL (reference sequence). The CDR3 coding sequence is TGTGCCAGCAGCCCCAGCGGCGTTTATTCCTACGAGCAGTACTTC. Protein product: CASSPSGVYSYEQYF.

Comments on this clonotype: Compared with germline, one end of the junction differs, possibly owing to a read error. The V call is TRBV5-5, the J call TRBJ1-1; 9 bases fit TRBD1. Per germline, CDR1 SGHKS and CDR2 YYEKEE (reference sequence). CDR3 length: 13 residues. CDR3 amino acids: CASSGGTGRRAFF. The CDR3 DNA reads TGCGCCAGCAGCGGGGGGACAGGGAGGCGAGCTTTCTTT.

This chain connects TRBV6-6 to TRBJ2-1, with D hard to call. V lost 2 bases and J 0 bases, leaving 11 bases between the germline ends. Germline V gene data show CDR1 as MNHNY and CDR2 as SVGAGI (reference sequence). There are 16 residues in the CDR3. The CDR3 sequence: CASSYVGPSSYNEQFF. In DNA, the CDR3 is TGTGCCAGCAGTTACGTGGGCCCGAGCTCCTACAATGAGCAGTTCTTC.

This clonotype was seen at least ten times. V and J are TRBV30 and TRBJ2-3, with D maybe TRBD1 (6 bases). The CDR3 covers 13 residues. V gave up 1 base and J gave up 4 bases, with 9 bases separating them. Germline CDR1 reads GTSNPN; CDR2 reads SVGIG (reference sequence). The CDR3 is CAWSAGGADTQYF. The DNA of the CDR3 is TGTGCCTGGAGTGCTGGGGGCGCAGATACGCAGTATTTT.

This clonotype was observed at least ten times. This chain links TRBV20-1 with TRBJ1-5, with a possible D match to TRBD1 (5 bases). Germline loops: CDR1 DFQATT, CDR2 SNEGSKA (reference sequence). The CDR3 runs 15 residues. The V and J ends lost 1 base and 2 bases respectively, with 12 bases between them. This CDR3 is CSARGDGGGNQPQHF. CDR3 sequence (DNA): TGCAGTGCTAGAGGGGACGGTGGCGGCAATCAGCCCCAGCATTTT.